This T cell receptor beta chain was retrieved from a study of blood T cell repertoires in COVID-19. Study information: Spain, Italy and the United States supplied samples that represented acute and convalescent COVID-19. T cells, B-cell-depleted T cells, or PBMCs provided the cDNA or gDNA that served as material.

Enrollment of patients from Seattle took place during active infection, with longitudinal follow-up. Per the authors' pipeline: Reference gene primer amplification yielded estimated nucleated cell counts. TCRdb's table, derived via immunoSEQ multiplex PCR, lists solely in-frame clones and lacks some. For V, J and clone size, that table is used; D and trimming come from the DNA. The sample lists tens of thousands of clones; approximately 94% were seen once. The sample consisted of peripheral blood. The receptor comes from a middle-aged man with COVID-19, enrolled during active disease.

In DNA, the CDR3 is TGTGCCAGTAGTATAGGCAGGGGCCGTTCCTACGAGCAGTACTTC. It codes for CASSIGRGRSYEQYF. The V call is TRBV19, the J call TRBJ2-7, with a weak D call TRBD1 (6 bases). CDR1 is LNHDA, CDR2 SQIVND, per germline (reference sequence). The V end was cut by 1 base, the J end by 1 base, with 11 bases between. CDR3 size: 15 residues.